This T cell receptor beta chain was recovered during a study of T-cell reconstitution after alpha-beta-depleted transplantation in children. General study findings and limits: Most T-cell counts and diversity one year after the transplant came from T cells that were newly produced.

Construction of the TCRbeta library involved unique molecular identifiers. TCRdb re-derived calls from the PCR reads in MiXCR, one entry per CDR3 protein. In the table there are almost 600,000 distinct CDR3 sequences, about a quarter of which are singletons. This clonotype has just a few counts. Its target is unknown. Trimming took 0 bases from V and 5 from J, leaving 9 bases between them. CDR1 is SGHRS, CDR2 YFSETQ, per germline. The CDR3 contains 15 residues. The chain uses TRBV5-1 and TRBJ1-6; no reliable D call. This clonotype originated in a boy younger than two with Wiskott-Aldrich syndrome, due to receive a stem cell transplant. Sequenced here: PBMCs, sampled before TCRalphabeta/CD19-depleted stem cell transplant. The CDR3 loop reads CASSLEGRNNSPLHF. CDR3 bases: TGCGCCAGCAGCTTGGAAGGACGAAATAATTCACCCCTCCACTTT.